This T cell receptor (beta chain) was observed in a study of T cells in Graves' hyperthyroidism and ophthalmopathy. Study at large: Pretreatment peripheral blood was obtained at initial diagnosis. The study, taken as a whole, reports: Before onset, ophthalmopathy was predicted by the model a median around 6 months earlier. A model of 13 V-J pairs discriminated ophthalmopathy from stable hyperthyroidism.

TCR beta CDR3 regions were amplified from RNA transcripts. The TCR CDR3 first-round RT-PCR relied on the HTBI primer set. Each CDR3 protein gets one entry after TCRdb re-called the multiplex PCR reads with MiXCR. Of under 400,000 distinct CDR3 sequences in the sample, around 18% were seen once. Clinical symptoms, serum thyroxine, TRAb, thyroid ultrasound and orbital computed tomography established diagnosis. This clonotype was counted many times. The antigen remains undetermined. Source material: blood. The sequence came from a woman aged 40 to 50 with Graves' ophthalmopathy.

The CDR3 DNA reads as TGTGCCAGCAGCGTAGGGGCAAATAGCAATCAGCCCCAGCATTTT. As protein: CASSVGANSNQPQHF. The gene calls are TRBV9 and TRBJ1-5; D gene ambiguous. CDR1 is SGDLS and CDR2 is YYNGEE in the germline V gene. The CDR3 runs to 15 residues. Trimming stripped 0 bases from V and 0 bases from J, with 7 bases between.